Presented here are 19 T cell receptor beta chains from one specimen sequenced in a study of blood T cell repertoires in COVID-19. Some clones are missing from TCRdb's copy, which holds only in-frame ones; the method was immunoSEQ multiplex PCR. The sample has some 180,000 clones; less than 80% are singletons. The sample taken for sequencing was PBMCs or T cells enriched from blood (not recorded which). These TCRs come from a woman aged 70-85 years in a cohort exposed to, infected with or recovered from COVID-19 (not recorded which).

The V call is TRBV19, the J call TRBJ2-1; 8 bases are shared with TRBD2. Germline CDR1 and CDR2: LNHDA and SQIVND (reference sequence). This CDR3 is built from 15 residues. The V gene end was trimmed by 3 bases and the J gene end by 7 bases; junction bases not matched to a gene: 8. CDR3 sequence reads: CASSIYGTSANEQFF. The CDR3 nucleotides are TGTGCCAGTAGTATTTACGGGACTAGTGCGAATGAGCAGTTCTTC.

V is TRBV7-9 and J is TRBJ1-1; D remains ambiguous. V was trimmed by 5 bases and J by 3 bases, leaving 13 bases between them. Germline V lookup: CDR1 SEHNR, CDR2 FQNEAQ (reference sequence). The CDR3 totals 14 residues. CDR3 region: CASSRYSSDTEAFF. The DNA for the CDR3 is TGTGCCAGCAGCCGATATAGCTCGGACACTGAAGCTTTCTTT.

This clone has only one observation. The CDR3 bases are TGTGCCAGCAGCCAAGACCCTCGCGGGGAGCTGTTTTTT. Protein product: CASSQDPRGELFF. The chain is built from TRBV4-2 and TRBJ2-2; no definite D call. The CDR3 totals 13 residues. Germline values: CDR1 LGHNA, CDR2 YNFKEQ. The ends were cut back, 0 bases at V and 7 bases at J, with 6 bases in the middle.

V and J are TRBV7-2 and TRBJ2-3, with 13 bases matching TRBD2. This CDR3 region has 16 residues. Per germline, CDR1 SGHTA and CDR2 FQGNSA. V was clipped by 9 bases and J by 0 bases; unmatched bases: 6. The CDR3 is CASIGTSGTSTDTQYF. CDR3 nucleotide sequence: TGTGCCAGTATAGGGACTAGCGGGACTAGCACAGATACGCAGTATTTT.

In DNA, the CDR3 is TGTGCCAGCAGCCCGGACTACCGGACCCAGTACTTC. Protein product: CASSPDYRTQYF. The rearrangement uses TRBV7-9 and TRBJ2-5; D possibly corresponds to TRBD2 (6 bases). Germline CDR1 is SEHNR and CDR2 is FQNEAQ (reference sequence). The CDR3 has 12 amino acids. V dropped 5 bases and J dropped 7 bases, with 11 bases sitting between them.

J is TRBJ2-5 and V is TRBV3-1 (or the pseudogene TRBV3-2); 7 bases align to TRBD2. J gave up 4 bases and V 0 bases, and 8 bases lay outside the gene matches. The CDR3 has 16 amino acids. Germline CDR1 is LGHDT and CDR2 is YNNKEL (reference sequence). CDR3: CASSQEGLHWRETQYF. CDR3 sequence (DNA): TGTGCCAGCAGCCAAGAGGGACTACACTGGCGAGAGACCCAGTACTTC.

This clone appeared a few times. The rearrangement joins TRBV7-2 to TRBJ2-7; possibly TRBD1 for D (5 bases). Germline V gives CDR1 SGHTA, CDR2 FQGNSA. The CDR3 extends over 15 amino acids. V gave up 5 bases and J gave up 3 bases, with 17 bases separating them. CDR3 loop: CASSPDRQSFYEQYF. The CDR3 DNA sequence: TGTGCCAGCAGCCCCGACCGACAGTCCTTCTACGAGCAGTACTTC.

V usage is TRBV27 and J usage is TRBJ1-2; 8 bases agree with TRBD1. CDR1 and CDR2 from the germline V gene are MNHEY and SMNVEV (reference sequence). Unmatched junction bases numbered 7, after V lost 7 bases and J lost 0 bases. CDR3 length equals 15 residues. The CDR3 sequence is CASTRTGMPNYGYTF. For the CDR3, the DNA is TGTGCCAGCACTCGGACAGGGATGCCTAACTATGGCTACACCTTC.

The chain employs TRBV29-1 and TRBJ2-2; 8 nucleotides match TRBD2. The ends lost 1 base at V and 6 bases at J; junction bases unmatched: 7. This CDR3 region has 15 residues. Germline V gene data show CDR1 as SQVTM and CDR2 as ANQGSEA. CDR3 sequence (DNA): TGCAGCGTTGAAGCCAGCGGGAGTAGGTCCGGGGAGCTGTTTTTT. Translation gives CSVEASGSRSGELFF.

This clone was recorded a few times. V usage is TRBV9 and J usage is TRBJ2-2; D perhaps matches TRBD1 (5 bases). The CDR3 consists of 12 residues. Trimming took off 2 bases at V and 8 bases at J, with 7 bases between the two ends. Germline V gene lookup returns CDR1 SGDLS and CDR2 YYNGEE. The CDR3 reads CASSVNRGELFF. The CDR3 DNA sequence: TGTGCCAGCAGCGTGAACAGGGGGGAGCTGTTTTTT.

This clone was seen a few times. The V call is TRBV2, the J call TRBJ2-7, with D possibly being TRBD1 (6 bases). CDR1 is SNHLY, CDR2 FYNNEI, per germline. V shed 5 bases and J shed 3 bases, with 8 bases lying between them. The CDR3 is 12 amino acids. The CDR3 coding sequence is TGTGCCAGCAGTAAACAGGGCTACGAGCAGTACTTC. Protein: CASSKQGYEQYF. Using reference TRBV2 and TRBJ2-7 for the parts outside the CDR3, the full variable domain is EPEVTQTPSHQVTQMGQEVILRCVPISNHLYFYWYRQILGQKVEFLVSFYNNEISEKSEIFDDQFSVERPDGSNFTLKIRSTKLEDSAMYFCASSKQGYEQYFGPGTRLTVT.

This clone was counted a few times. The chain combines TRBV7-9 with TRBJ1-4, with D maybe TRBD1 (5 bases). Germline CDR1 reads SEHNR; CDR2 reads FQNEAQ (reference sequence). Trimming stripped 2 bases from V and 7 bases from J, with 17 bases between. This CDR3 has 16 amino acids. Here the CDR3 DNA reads TGTGCCAGCAGCTTATCGCAGCGGGGGGTAGGTGAAAAACTGTTTTTT. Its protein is CASSLSQRGVGEKLFF.

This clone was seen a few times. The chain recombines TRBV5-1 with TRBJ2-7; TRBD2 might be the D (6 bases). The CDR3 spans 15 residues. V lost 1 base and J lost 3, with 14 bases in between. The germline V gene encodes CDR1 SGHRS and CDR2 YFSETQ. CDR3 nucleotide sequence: TGCGCCAGCAGCTTGACCATGGGGGGAAACTACGAGCAGTACTTC. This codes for CASSLTMGGNYEQYF.

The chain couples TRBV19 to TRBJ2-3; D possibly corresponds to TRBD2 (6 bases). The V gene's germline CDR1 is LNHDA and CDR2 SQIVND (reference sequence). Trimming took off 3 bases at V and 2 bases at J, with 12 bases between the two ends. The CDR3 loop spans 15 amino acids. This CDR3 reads CASSMAPGLTDTQYF. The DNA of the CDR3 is TGTGCCAGTAGTATGGCCCCGGGACTCACAGATACGCAGTATTTT.

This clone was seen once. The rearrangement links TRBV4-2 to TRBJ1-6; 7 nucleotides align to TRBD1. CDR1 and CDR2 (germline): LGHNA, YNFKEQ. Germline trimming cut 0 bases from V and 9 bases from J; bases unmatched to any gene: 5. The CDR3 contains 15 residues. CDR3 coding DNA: TGTGCCAGCAGCCAAGAAGGACAGGAGAGTTCACCCCTCCACTTT. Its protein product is CASSQEGQESSPLHF.

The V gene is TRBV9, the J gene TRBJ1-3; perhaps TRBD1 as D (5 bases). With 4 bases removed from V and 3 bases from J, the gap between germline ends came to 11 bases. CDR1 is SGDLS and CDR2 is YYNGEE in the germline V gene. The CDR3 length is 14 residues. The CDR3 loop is CASSTSGGGNTIYF. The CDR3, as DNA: TGTGCCAGCAGCACAAGCGGGGGTGGAAACACCATATATTTT.

CDR3 nucleotides: TGCGCCAGCAGCTTGGGGACAGGGGATGTCGGGAGTGAAAAACTGTTTTTT. It is translated as CASSLGTGDVGSEKLFF. The chain carries TRBV5-1 and TRBJ1-4; TRBD1 aligns across 9 bases. The J segment lost 7 bases and the V segment lost 0 bases, leaving 10 bases of the junction unmatched. The CDR3 has 17 amino acids. Germline CDR1 reads SGHRS; CDR2 reads YFSETQ.

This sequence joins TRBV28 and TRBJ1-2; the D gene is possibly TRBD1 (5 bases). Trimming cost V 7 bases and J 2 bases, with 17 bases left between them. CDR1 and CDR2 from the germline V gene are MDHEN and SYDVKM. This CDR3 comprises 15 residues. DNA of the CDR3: TGTGCCAGCACCCGGGAACGGGGGGTCAACTATGGCTACACCTTC. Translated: CASTRERGVNYGYTF.

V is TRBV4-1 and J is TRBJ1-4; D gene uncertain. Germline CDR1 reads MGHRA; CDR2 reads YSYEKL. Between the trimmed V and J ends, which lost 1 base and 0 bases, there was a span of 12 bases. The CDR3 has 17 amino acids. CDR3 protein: CASSQGAADATNEKLFF. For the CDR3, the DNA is TGCGCCAGCAGCCAAGGAGCCGCTGATGCAACTAATGAAAAACTGTTTTTT.